The next 6 T cell receptor beta chains were all read from a single sample in a study of PD-L1 blockade in urothelial cancer. The time point: pretreatment peripheral blood. Data came from immunoSEQ multiplex PCR; TCRdb stores just in-frame clones and leaves some out. The sample has tens of thousands of clones, approximately 86% seen once. The material was PBMCs, obtained around atezolizumab (anti-PD-L1) treatment. These TCRs come from a man aged 35 to 55 with urothelial cancer.

The chain has TRBV5-6 and TRBJ1-2; D is undetermined. Germline-derived CDR1 and CDR2 are SGHDT and YYEEEE. The V and J ends lost 3 bases and 2 bases respectively, with 8 bases between them. The length of the CDR3 is 13 residues. CDR3 region: CASSSVENYGYTF. The CDR3 region has the DNA TGTGCCAGCAGCTCGGTCGAGAACTATGGCTACACCTTC.

The chain links TRBV4-3 to TRBJ1-3; unclear D gene. The germline gives CDR1 LGHNA, CDR2 YSLEER. With 1 base removed from V and 0 bases from J, the gap between germline ends came to 13 bases. The CDR3 consists of 17 residues. This CDR3 is CASSQVRSVNSGNTIYF. CDR3 bases: TGCGCCAGCAGCCAAGTGAGGTCTGTCAACTCTGGAAACACCATATATTTT.

The chain uses TRBV28 and TRBJ2-1, with 10 bases fitting TRBD2. Trimming took 6 bases from V and 7 from J; bases not matched to a gene: 12. CDR3 size: 16 residues. CDR1 and CDR2 from the germline V gene are MDHEN and SYDVKM. CDR3 protein: CASRFSTSGVKNEQFF. CDR3 bases: TGTGCCAGCAGGTTCTCCACTAGCGGGGTTAAGAATGAGCAGTTCTTC.

This chain connects TRBV5-4 to TRBJ1-1; D perhaps matches TRBD1 (5 bases). V dropped 0 bases and J dropped 4 bases, with 13 bases sitting between them. This CDR3 has 15 residues. Germline CDR1 and CDR2: SGHNT and YYREEE (reference sequence). DNA of the CDR3: TGTGCCAGCAGCTTGGGCGGGGCGGGGGGCACTGAAGCTTTCTTT. Its translation is CASSLGGAGGTEAFF.

The chain couples TRBV6-5 to TRBJ2-7; TRBD1 matches at 8 bases. CDR3 length: 14 residues. The junction had 9 bases not matched to a gene; V was cut back by 8 bases and J by 3 bases. Germline CDR1 MNHEY, CDR2 SVGAGI. Written as DNA, the CDR3 is TGTGCCAGCGCCAAGGGACAGGCTAACTACGAGCAGTACTTC. This sequence encodes CASAKGQANYEQYF.

This clone came up a few times. The chain has TRBV7-9 and TRBJ2-3; TRBD2 matches at 8 bases. This CDR3 spans 15 amino acids. The V segment lost 11 bases and the J segment 5 bases; nucleotides outside the gene matches: 15. In germline, CDR1 is SEHNR, CDR2 FQNEAQ (reference sequence). As DNA, the CDR3 is TGTGCCTGGTCCTTGAGCGGGAGTCTGATAGATACGCAGTATTTT. Its protein product is CAWSLSGSLIDTQYF.